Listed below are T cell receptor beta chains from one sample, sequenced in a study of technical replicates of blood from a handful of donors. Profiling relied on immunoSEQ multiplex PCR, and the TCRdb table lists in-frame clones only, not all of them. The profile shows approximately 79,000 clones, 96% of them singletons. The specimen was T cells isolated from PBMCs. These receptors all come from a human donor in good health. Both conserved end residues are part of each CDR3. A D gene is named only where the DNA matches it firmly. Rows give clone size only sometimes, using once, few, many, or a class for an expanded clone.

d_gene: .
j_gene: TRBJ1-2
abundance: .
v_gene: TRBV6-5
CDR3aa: CASSATGGAHGYTF
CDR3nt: TGTGCCAGCAGTGCCACCGGGGGGGCGCATGGCTACACCTTC

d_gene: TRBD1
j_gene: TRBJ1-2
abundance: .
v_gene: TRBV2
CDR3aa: CASSQRMGDRDGGYTF
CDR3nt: TGTGCCAGCAGTCAAAGAATGGGGGACAGGGACGGTGGCTACACCTTC

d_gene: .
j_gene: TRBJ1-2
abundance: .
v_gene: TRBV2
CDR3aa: CAPQFIAANYGYTF
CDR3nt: TGTGCCCCCCAATTTATAGCGGCCAACTATGGCTACACCTTC

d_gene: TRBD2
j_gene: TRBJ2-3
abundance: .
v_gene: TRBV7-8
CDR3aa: CASSTLAGSTTDTQYF
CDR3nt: TGTGCCAGCAGCACACTAGCGGGTTCAACCACAGATACGCAGTATTTT

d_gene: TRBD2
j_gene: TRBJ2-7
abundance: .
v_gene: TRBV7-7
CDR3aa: CASSLGIAGVQEQYF
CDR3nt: TGTGCTAGCAGCTTAGGAATAGCGGGAGTTCAAGAGCAGTACTTC

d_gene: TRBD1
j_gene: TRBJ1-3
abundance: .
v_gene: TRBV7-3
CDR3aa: CASSLSRDRTDTIYF
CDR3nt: TGTGCCAGCAGCTTGTCCCGGGACAGGACTGACACCATATATTTT

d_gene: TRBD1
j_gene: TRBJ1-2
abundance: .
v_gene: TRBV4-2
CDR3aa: CASSQSGTGGNYGYTF
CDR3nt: TGTGCCAGCAGCCAATCCGGGACAGGGGGCAACTATGGCTACACCTTC

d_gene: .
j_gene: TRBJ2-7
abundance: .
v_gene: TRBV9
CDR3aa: CASSVLGQGDEQYF
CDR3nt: TGTGCCAGCAGCGTATTGGGACAAGGGGACGAGCAGTACTTC

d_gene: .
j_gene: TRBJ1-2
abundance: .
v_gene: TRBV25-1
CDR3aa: CASSAGTNNYGYTF
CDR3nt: TGTGCCAGCAGTGCCGGGACAAATAACTATGGCTACACCTTC

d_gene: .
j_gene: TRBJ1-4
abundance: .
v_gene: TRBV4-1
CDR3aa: CASSREGGSQSNEKLFF
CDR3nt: TGCGCCAGCAGCCGGGAGGGGGGTTCACAGTCTAATGAAAAACTGTTTTTT

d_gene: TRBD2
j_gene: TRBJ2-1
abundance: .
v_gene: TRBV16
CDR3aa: CASSQSAGDNEQFF
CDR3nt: TGTGCCAGCAGCCAATCGGCGGGGGACAATGAGCAGTTCTTC

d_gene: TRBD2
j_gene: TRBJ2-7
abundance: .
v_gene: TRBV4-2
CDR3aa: CASSRRAGPSYEQYF
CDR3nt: TGTGCCAGCAGCCGAAGAGCGGGACCCTCCTACGAGCAGTACTTC

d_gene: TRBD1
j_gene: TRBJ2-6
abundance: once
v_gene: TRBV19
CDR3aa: CASRSPRTGLRGANVLTF
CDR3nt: TGTGCCAGTAGGTCTCCGAGGACAGGCCTTCGGGGGGCCAACGTCCTGACTTTC

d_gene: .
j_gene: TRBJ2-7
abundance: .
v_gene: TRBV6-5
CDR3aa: CASSYQGHLSSYEQYF
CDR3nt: TGTGCCAGCAGTTACCAGGGACACTTAAGCTCCTACGAGCAGTACTTC

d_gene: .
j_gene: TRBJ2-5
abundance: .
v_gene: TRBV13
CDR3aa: CASSLGPYAETQYF
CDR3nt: TGTGCCAGCAGCTTAGGGCCCTACGCGGAGACCCAGTACTTC

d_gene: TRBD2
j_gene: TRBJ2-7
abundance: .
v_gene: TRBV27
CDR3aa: CASSLSFASGTNEQYF
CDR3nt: TGTGCCAGCAGTTTATCGTTCGCTAGCGGGACCAACGAGCAGTACTTC

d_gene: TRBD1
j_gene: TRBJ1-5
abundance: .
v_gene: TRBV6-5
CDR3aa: CASRFNGGQGAQHF
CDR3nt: TGTGCCAGCAGATTCAACGGGGGACAGGGGGCCCAGCATTTT

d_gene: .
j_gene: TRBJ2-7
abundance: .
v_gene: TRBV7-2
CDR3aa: CASSSYPGPSYEQYF
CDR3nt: TGTGCCAGCAGTTCCTACCCTGGGCCCTCCTACGAGCAGTACTTC

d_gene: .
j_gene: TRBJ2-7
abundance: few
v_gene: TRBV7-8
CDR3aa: CASSLARGNSYEQYF
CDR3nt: TGTGCCAGCAGCTTAGCCAGGGGAAATTCCTACGAGCAGTACTTC

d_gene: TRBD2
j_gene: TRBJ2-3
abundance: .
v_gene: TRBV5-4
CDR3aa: CASSLVGGRGDTQYF
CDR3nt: TGTGCCAGCAGCTTGGTCGGCGGGAGAGGGGATACGCAGTATTTT

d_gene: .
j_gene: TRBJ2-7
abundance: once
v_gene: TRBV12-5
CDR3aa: CASGPQTVSKYSEQYF
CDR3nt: TGTGCTAGTGGTCCCCAGACTGTCTCGAAATATAGCGAGCAGTACTTC

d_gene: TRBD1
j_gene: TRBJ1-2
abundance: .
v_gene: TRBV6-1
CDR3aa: CASSASTGGNSGYTF
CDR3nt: TGTGCCAGCAGTGCTTCGACAGGGGGCAACAGTGGCTACACCTTC

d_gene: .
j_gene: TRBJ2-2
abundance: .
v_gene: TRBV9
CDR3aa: CASSVAWGVGELFF
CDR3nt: TGTGCCAGCAGCGTAGCTTGGGGAGTCGGGGAGCTGTTTTTT

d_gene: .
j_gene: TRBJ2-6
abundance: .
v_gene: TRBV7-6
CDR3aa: CASSPHSGQRSSGANVLTF
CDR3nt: TGTGCCAGCAGCCCCCATTCAGGACAGAGATCCTCTGGGGCCAACGTCCTGACTTTC

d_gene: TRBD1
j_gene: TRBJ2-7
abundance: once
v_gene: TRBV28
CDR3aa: CASRRQGSSYEQYF
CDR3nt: TGTGCCAGCAGGCGACAGGGGAGCTCCTACGAGCAGTACTTC

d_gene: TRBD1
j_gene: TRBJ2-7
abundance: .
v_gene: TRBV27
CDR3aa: CASSLGQTYEQYF
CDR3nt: TGTGCCAGCAGTTTGGGACAGACCTACGAGCAGTACTTC

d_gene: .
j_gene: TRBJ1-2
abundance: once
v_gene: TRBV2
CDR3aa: CARWDTANYGYTF
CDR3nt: TGTGCCAGATGGGACACCGCTAACTATGGCTACACCTTC

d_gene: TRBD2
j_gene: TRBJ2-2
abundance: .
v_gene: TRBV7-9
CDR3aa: CASSLGTSYTGELFF
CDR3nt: TGTGCCAGCAGCTTAGGGACTAGCTACACCGGGGAGCTGTTTTTT

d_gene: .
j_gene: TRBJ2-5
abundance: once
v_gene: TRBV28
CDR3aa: CASSSGGTQETQYF
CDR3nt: TGTGCCAGCAGTTCAGGGGGGACACAAGAGACCCAGTACTTC

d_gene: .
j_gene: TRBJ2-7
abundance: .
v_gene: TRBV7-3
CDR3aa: CASSLGGGYEQYF
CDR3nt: TGTGCCAGCAGCTTAGGCGGAGGGTACGAGCAGTACTTC

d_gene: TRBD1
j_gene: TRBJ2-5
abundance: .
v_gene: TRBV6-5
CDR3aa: CASSLTGGPETQYF
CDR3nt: TGTGCCAGCAGTCTGACAGGGGGGCCAGAGACCCAGTACTTC

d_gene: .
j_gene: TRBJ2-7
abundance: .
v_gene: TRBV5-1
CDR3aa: CASSLAGHSYEQYF
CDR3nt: TGCGCCAGCAGCTTGGCGGGTCACTCCTACGAGCAGTACTTC

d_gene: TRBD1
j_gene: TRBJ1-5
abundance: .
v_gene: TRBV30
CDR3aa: CAWSQQGNQPQHF
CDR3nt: TGTGCCTGGAGCCAACAGGGGAATCAGCCCCAGCATTTT

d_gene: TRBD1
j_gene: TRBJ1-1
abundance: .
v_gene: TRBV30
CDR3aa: CASSQGAGTEAFF
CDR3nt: TGTGCCTCCTCTCAGGGGGCTGGGACTGAAGCTTTCTTT

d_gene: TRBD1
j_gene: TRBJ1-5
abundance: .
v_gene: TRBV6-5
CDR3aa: CASSYSGTGGQPQHF
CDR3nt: TGTGCCAGCAGTTACTCCGGGACAGGGGGTCAGCCCCAGCATTTT

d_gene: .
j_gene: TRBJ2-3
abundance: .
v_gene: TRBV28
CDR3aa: CASSSPPNRRSTDTQYF
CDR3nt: TGTGCCAGCAGTTCCCCACCGAACAGGCGGAGCACAGATACGCAGTATTTT

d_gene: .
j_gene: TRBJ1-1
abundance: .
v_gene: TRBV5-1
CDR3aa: CASSLALAMNTEAFF
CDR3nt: TGCGCCAGCAGCTTGGCCTTGGCAATGAACACTGAAGCTTTCTTT

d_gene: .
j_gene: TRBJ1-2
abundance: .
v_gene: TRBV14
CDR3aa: CASSPHLTFNYGYTF
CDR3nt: TGTGCCAGCAGCCCCCACTTGACATTTAACTATGGCTACACCTTC

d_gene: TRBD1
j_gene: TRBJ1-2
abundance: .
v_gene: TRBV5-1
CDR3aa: CASRVPGQARLYGYTF
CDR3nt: TGCGCCAGCAGGGTCCCGGGACAGGCCCGGCTGTATGGCTACACCTTC